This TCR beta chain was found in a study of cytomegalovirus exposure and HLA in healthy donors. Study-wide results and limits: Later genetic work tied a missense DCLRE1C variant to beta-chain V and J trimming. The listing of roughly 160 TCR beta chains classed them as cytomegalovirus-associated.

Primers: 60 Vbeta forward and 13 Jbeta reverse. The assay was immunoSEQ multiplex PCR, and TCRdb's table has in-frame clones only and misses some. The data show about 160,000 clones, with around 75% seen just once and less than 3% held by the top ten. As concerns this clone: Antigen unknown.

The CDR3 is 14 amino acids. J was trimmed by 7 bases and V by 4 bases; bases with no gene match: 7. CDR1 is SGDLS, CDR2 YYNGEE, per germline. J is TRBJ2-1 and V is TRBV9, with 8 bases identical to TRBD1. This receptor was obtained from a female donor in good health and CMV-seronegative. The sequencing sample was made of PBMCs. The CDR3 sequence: CASSPRTGKNEQFF. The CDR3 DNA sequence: TGTGCCAGCAGCCCTCGGACAGGGAAGAATGAGCAGTTCTTC.